The subject of this entry is one T cell receptor beta chain. MiXCR was run by TCRdb on the RT-PCR reads, yielding one entry per CDR3 protein. Found here are 200,000 to 250,000 distinct CDR3 sequences, around 40% of them singletons; the top ten hold roughly 10%. The data derive from a study of patients and donors after allogeneic stem cell transplantation. The CDR3 runs 15 residues. Germline V gene sequence: CDR1 MNHEY, CDR2 SVGEGT. Deletions cut 4 bases from V and 6 bases from J, with 19 bases between. This chain uses TRBV6-2 or TRBV6-3 with TRBJ2-7, with D hard to call. The sample was blood, either unsorted or a sorted T cell fraction (not recorded which). The clonotype originates from a human donor who was either an allogeneic HSCT recipient or a stem cell or donor lymphocyte infusion donor (not recorded which). It is not recorded whose cells these are; they may come from a transplant donor. CDR3 bases: TGTGCCAGCAGTTGGTTTTCCCCGACGTTAGCCGAGCAGTACTTC. Amino acid sequence: CASSWFSPTLAEQYF.